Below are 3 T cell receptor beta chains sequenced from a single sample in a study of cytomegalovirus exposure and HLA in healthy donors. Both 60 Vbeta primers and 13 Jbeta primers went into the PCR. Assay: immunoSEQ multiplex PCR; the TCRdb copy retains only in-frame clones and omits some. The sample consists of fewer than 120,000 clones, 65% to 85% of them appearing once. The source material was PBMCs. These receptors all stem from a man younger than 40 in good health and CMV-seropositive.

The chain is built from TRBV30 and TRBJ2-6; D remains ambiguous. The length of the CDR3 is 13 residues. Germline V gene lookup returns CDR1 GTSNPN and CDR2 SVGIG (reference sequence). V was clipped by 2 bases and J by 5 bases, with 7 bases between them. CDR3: CAWSPLRANVLTF. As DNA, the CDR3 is TGTGCCTGGAGTCCGTTAAGGGCCAACGTCCTGACTTTC.

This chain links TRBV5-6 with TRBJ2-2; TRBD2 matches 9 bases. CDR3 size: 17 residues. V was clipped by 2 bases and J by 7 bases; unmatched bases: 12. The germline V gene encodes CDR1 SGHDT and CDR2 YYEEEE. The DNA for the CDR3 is TGTGCCAGCAGCTTCTGGGCTAGCGGGGAAATTCTCGGGGAGCTGTTTTTT. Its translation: CASSFWASGEILGELFF.

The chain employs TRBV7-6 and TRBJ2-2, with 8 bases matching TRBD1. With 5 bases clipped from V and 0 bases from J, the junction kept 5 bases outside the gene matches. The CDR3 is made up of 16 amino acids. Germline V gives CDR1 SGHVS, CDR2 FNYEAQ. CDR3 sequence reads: CASSLRGLSNTGELFF. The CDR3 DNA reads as TGTGCCAGCAGCCTCAGGGGGCTTTCGAACACCGGGGAGCTGTTTTTT.